A single sample is the source of the 28 T cell receptor beta chains below, sequenced in a study of early T cells in non-severe SARS-CoV-2 infection. TCRdb re-called the 5' RACE reads through MiXCR, storing one row per CDR3 protein. The sample carries some 42,000 distinct CDR3 sequences, 5% to 6.5% recorded once. The sequencing used whole blood, collected at baseline. The receptors here all came from an adult who was a healthcare worker with PCR-confirmed SARS-CoV-2 infection or an uninfected control (not recorded which).

This clonotype showed up many times. The CDR3 region has the DNA TGCAGGATGGACAGGGAGACCTACGAGCAGTACTTC. It encodes CRMDRETYEQYF. The V and J genes are TRBV20-1 and TRBJ2-7, with 8 bases fitting TRBD1. This CDR3 region has 12 residues. From germline, CDR1 is DFQATT and CDR2 SNEGSKA (reference sequence).

The rearrangement links TRBV7-6 to TRBJ2-7, with 9 bases matching TRBD2. Germline lookup yields CDR1 SGHVS and CDR2 FNYEAQ. The CDR3 is made up of 14 amino acids. The V gene end was trimmed by 5 bases and the J gene end by 2 bases; junction bases not matched to a gene: 4. The DNA for the CDR3 is TGTGCCAGCAGCCCTAGCGGGATCACCTACGAGCAGTACTTC. The encoded protein is CASSPSGITYEQYF. Based on the CDR3 plus reference TRBV7-6 and TRBJ2-7, the full variable domain is GAGVSQSPRYKVTKRGQDVALRCDPISGHVSLYWYRQALGQGPEFLTYFNYEAQQDKSGLPNDRFSAERPEGSISTLTIQRTEQRDSAMYRCASSPSGITYEQYFGPGTRLTVT.

This chain joins TRBV28 and TRBJ1-1, with a weak D call TRBD1 (5 bases). The CDR3 is 17 amino acids. V gave up 5 bases and J gave up 4 bases, with 23 bases separating them. Germline V lookup: CDR1 MDHEN, CDR2 SYDVKM. CDR3 bases: TGTGCCAGCAGTACCGAACCCCCTTCGGCCGGGGGCACTGAAGCTTTCTTT. Protein product: CASSTEPPSAGGTEAFF.

This clonotype has a count of ten or more. The CDR3 nucleotides read TGTGCCAGCAGTTACAAGGGGGATAGTGGCGAGCAGTACTTC. Translated: CASSYKGDSGEQYF. This chain uses TRBV6-6 with TRBJ2-7, with a weak D call TRBD1 (6 bases). CDR1 MNHNY and CDR2 SVGAGI come from the germline V gene (reference sequence). There are 14 residues in the CDR3. Deletions cut 2 bases from V and 6 bases from J, with 14 bases between.

The chain couples TRBV3-1 to TRBJ1-2; perhaps TRBD1 as D (5 bases). Germline CDR1 reads LGHDT; CDR2 reads YNNKEL (reference sequence). The CDR3 sequence is 13 residues long. V lost 2 bases and J 11 bases, leaving 15 bases between the germline ends. The CDR3, as DNA: TGTGCCAGCAGCCAAAACCACAGGTTCCTGTACACCTTC. Encoded protein: CASSQNHRFLYTF.

This clonotype has a count of ten or more. The genes are TRBV3-1 and TRBJ2-2, with 7 positions matching TRBD2. V lost 2 bases to trimming and J lost 4 bases; unmatched junction nucleotides: 7. Germline V gene sequence: CDR1 LGHDT, CDR2 YNNKEL (reference sequence). CDR3 length: 16 amino acids. The CDR3 coding sequence is TGTGCCAGCAGCCAAATGCGGGGCGGGGGCACCGGGGAGCTGTTTTTT. Amino acid sequence: CASSQMRGGGTGELFF.

This chain connects TRBV9 to TRBJ2-7, with 9 bases that match TRBD2. The trim removed 4 bases at V and 2 bases at J, leaving 7 bases unmatched. Germline V gene sequence: CDR1 SGDLS, CDR2 YYNGEE. The CDR3 is made up of 15 amino acids. This CDR3 is CASSISGGAAYEQYF. The CDR3 coding sequence is TGTGCCAGCAGCATTAGCGGGGGTGCCGCCTACGAGCAGTACTTC.

This clonotype was detected only a few times. The chain uses TRBV12-3 or TRBV12-4 and TRBJ2-1; a weak D match, TRBD2 (5 bases). V was clipped by 8 bases and J by 5 bases, with 16 bases between them. This CDR3 has 14 residues. In DNA form, the CDR3 reads TGTGCCAGCGTCATATCGGGGTTGGACAATGAGCAGTTCTTC. Translated, it gives CASVISGLDNEQFF.

The CDR3 DNA reads as TGTGCCAGCAGCTTGGTAACGACAGATACGCAGTATTTT. Translating it yields CASSLVTTDTQYF. The chain has TRBV5-5 and TRBJ2-3; no reliable D call. The CDR3 contains 13 residues. Germline CDR1 and CDR2: SGHKS and YYEKEE (reference sequence). With 0 bases removed from V and 3 bases from J, the gap between germline ends came to 5 bases.

J is TRBJ2-2 and V is TRBV5-1, with 8 bases lining up with TRBD2. V shed 7 bases, J shed 1 base, and the junction held 12 bases outside the gene matches. CDR3 length: 17 amino acids. CDR1 and CDR2 from the germline V gene are SGHRS and YFSETQ. CDR3 sequence reads: CASGPSGGIRNTGELFF. CDR3 bases: TGCGCCAGCGGCCCGAGCGGGGGAATCCGGAACACCGGGGAGCTGTTTTTT.

This clonotype was recorded at least ten times. The genes are TRBV10-3 and TRBJ2-7, with D possibly matching TRBD1 (6 bases). The CDR3 has 15 amino acids. Germline V CDR1 and CDR2: ENHRY, SYGVKD. V was cut by 4 bases and J by 4 bases, with 17 bases left in between. The CDR3 sequence: CAISVGSAGTYEQYF. The DNA of the CDR3 is TGTGCCATCAGTGTCGGAAGCGCCGGGACATACGAGCAGTACTTC.

This clonotype has a count of ten or more. The chain uses TRBV5-5 and TRBJ2-3, with D possibly TRBD2 on 6 matching bases. Germline-derived CDR1 and CDR2 are SGHKS and YYEKEE (reference sequence). The CDR3 length is 13 residues. The V and J ends lost 2 bases and 6 bases respectively, with 10 bases between them. The CDR3 DNA sequence: TGTGCCAGCAGCTTAGGAGCGGGTGATACGCAGTATTTT. Amino acid sequence: CASSLGAGDTQYF.

In its sample, this clonotype was seen many times. The rearrangement links TRBV12-3 or TRBV12-4 to TRBJ2-2; 11 nucleotides line up with TRBD2. The CDR3 is 15 amino acids. V gave up 5 bases and J gave up 3 bases; unmatched junction bases: 2. CDR3 coding DNA: TGTGCCAGCAGTCCGACTAGCGGGGACACCGGGGAGCTGTTTTTT. Its translation is CASSPTSGDTGELFF.

With respect to this clonotype: One base away lies a much larger clone, so this may be a sequencing read error. Here the CDR3 omits its conserved ending phenylalanine or tryptophan, so a read error is the likely source. V is TRBV28 and J is TRBJ2-7; D is possibly TRBD1 or TRBD2 (7 bases each). Per the germline V gene, CDR1 is MDHEN and CDR2 is SYDVKM. The CDR3 totals 15 residues. V was shortened by 6 bases and J by 2 bases, with 17 bases between the two germline ends. CDR3 in DNA: TGTGCCAGCAGACTTGACAGGGCGGGGGCCTACGAGCAGTACTTA. Amino acid sequence: CASRLDRAGAYEQYL.

There are a few counts of this clonotype. The gene calls are TRBV29-1 and TRBJ2-7, with a weak D call TRBD1 (5 bases). V gave up 4 bases and J gave up 2 bases, with 9 bases separating them. Germline assignment: CDR1 SQVTM and CDR2 ANQGSEA. The CDR3 runs to 12 residues. CDR3 in amino acids: CSVVWGTYEQYF. The CDR3, as DNA: TGCAGCGTTGTCTGGGGCACCTACGAGCAGTACTTC.

This clonotype has at least ten counts. In DNA, the CDR3 is TGTGCCAGCAGCTTAGAGGGATTGGGCGACAATGAGCAGTTCTTC. This codes for CASSLEGLGDNEQFF. The rearrangement joins TRBV11-2 to TRBJ2-1; D call uncertain. V lost 0 bases and J 5 bases, leaving 11 bases between the germline ends. CDR3 size: 15 residues. CDR1 and CDR2 from the germline V gene are SGHAT and FQNNGV.

This clonotype was recorded many times. V is TRBV6-8 and J is TRBJ1-2; 8 bases agree with TRBD1. The J segment lost 4 bases and the V segment lost 2 bases, leaving 3 bases of the junction unmatched. CDR1 and CDR2 from the germline V gene are MNHGY and SAAAGT. The CDR3 is 14 residues long. The CDR3, as DNA: TGTGCCAGCAGTTACCCAGGGGGCGGCTATGGCTACACCTTC. Protein product: CASSYPGGGYGYTF.

The sample holds many counts of this clonotype. CDR3 in amino acids: CSAREAGRDHYGYTF. CDR3 nucleotides: TGCAGTGCTAGAGAGGCAGGGAGGGACCACTATGGCTACACCTTC. The rearrangement links TRBV20-1 to TRBJ1-2; a possible D gene is TRBD1 (5 bases). CDR3 length: 15 amino acids. The V end lost 0 bases, the J end lost 3 bases, and 14 bases lay between the germline ends. Germline V CDR1 and CDR2: DFQATT, SNEGSKA (reference sequence).

The sample holds a few counts of this clonotype. The chain joins TRBV7-2 to TRBJ1-2; D gene unclear. The CDR3 length is 13 residues. Germline values: CDR1 SGHTA, CDR2 FQGNSA. The V and J ends lost 2 bases and 4 bases respectively, with 8 bases between them. In DNA form, the CDR3 reads TGTGCCAGCAGCTTACCGAACGGCTATGGCTACACCTTC. It yields the protein CASSLPNGYGYTF.

This clonotype came up many times. The chain carries TRBV4-3 and TRBJ2-7; D gene ambiguous. This CDR3 has 17 amino acids. Looked up from germline, CDR1 is LGHNA and CDR2 is YSLEER. The germline V and J ends were trimmed by 0 bases and 0 bases, with 15 bases remaining between them. CDR3 protein: CASSQDLASASSYEQYF. In nucleotides, the CDR3 is TGCGCCAGCAGCCAAGATCTCGCCAGCGCGAGCTCCTACGAGCAGTACTTC.

This clonotype was seen more than once but under ten times. The chain combines TRBV6-6 with TRBJ1-2; D might be TRBD1 (6 bases). Germline V gene lookup returns CDR1 MNHNY and CDR2 SVGAGI (reference sequence). With 1 base removed from V and 6 bases from J, the gap between germline ends came to 12 bases. The CDR3 runs 14 residues. CDR3 coding DNA: TGTGCCAGCAGTTACTTAGGGGGGATGGATGGCTACACCTTC. Translation: CASSYLGGMDGYTF.

V and J are TRBV25-1 and TRBJ1-6, with D tentatively TRBD1 (5 bases). Germline CDR1 and CDR2: MGHDK and SYGVNS. The V end lost 2 bases, the J end lost 9 bases, and 8 bases lay between the germline ends. The CDR3 length is 13 residues. The CDR3: CASSESRVSPLHF. As DNA, the CDR3 is TGTGCCAGCAGTGAAAGCAGGGTTTCACCCCTCCACTTT.

V is TRBV9 and J is TRBJ1-1; possibly TRBD1 for D (5 bases). The CDR3 has 13 amino acids. Looked up from germline, CDR1 is SGDLS and CDR2 is YYNGEE. Trimming removed 5 bases at V and 3 bases at J, with 11 bases between. The CDR3: CASRDQGDTEAFF. The CDR3 DNA follows: TGTGCCAGCAGGGACCAGGGAGACACTGAAGCTTTCTTT. Variable domain in full (rest from reference TRBV9 and TRBJ1-1): DSGVTQTPKHLITATGQRVTLRCSPRSGDLSVYWYQQSLDQGLQFLIQYYNGEERAKGNILERFSAQQFPDLHSELNLSSLELGDSALYFCASRDQGDTEAFFGQGTRLTVV.

This clonotype was picked up many times. J is TRBJ1-5 and V is TRBV7-2, with D possibly matching TRBD1 (5 bases). This CDR3 has 15 residues. Germline V CDR1 and CDR2: SGHTA, FQGNSA. V was clipped by 6 bases and J by 3 bases, with 15 bases between them. The DNA for the CDR3 is TGTGCCAGCAGTTCTTGGCCCAGGGCCAATCAGCCCCAGCATTTT. Translating it yields CASSSWPRANQPQHF.

At least ten counts were recorded for this clonotype. V is TRBV7-9 and J is TRBJ2-1; D ambiguous. The CDR3 is 13 amino acids. Trimming shortened V by 4 bases and J by 7 bases, and 11 bases separated the two germline ends. In germline, CDR1 is SEHNR, CDR2 FQNEAQ (reference sequence). CDR3 residues: CASSSSILNEQFF. CDR3 DNA sequence: TGTGCCAGCAGCTCTTCGATCCTTAATGAGCAGTTCTTC.

This clonotype was detected only once. The chain joins TRBV28 to TRBJ2-5; 7 bases agree with TRBD1. The CDR3 consists of 15 residues. The germline V gene encodes CDR1 MDHEN and CDR2 SYDVKM. Germline trimming cut 5 bases from V and 2 bases from J; bases unmatched to any gene: 8. The CDR3 reads CASSQGEHQQETQYF. The CDR3 coding sequence is TGTGCCAGCAGTCAGGGGGAGCACCAACAAGAGACCCAGTACTTC.

The chain carries TRBV5-6 and TRBJ2-2; 12 bases align to TRBD2. There are 17 residues in the CDR3. The trim removed 3 bases at V and 3 bases at J, leaving 6 bases unmatched. Germline V gives CDR1 SGHDT, CDR2 YYEEEE. This CDR3 is CASSSPSGGAYTGELFF. In DNA form, the CDR3 reads TGTGCCAGCAGCTCCCCTAGCGGGGGGGCATACACCGGGGAGCTGTTTTTT.

This clonotype was seen a handful of times. This chain uses TRBV28 with TRBJ2-7, with D possibly being TRBD2 (6 bases). Germline assignment: CDR1 MDHEN and CDR2 SYDVKM. The CDR3 spans 11 residues. V shed 10 bases and J shed 3 bases, with 10 bases lying between them. The CDR3 coding sequence is TGTGCCATCGCGGGGATCTACGAGCAGTACTTC. This translates into CAIAGIYEQYF.